The 8 T cell receptor beta chains presented below share a single source sample, sequenced in a study of T cell clonality in common variable immunodeficiency (dated by TCRdb to the mid-2010s). Library preparation was by the immunoSEQ multiplex PCR assay. TCRdb took over this immuneACCESS table, retaining in-frame rearrangements with V and J assigned. Such tables are incomplete; in checked studies, under half of the missing clones stem from an unresolved V gene, and the remainder is unexplained. Listed for this sample are under 50,000 clones, none observed only a single time. The ten largest clones add up to about 0.73% of the sample. The specimen was peripheral blood mononuclear cells. The receptors were gathered from a person aged 18-70 years in good health.

This clone was observed many times. The observed sequence ends 3 residues before the CDR3 terminus, with the missing tail filled in from the germline J gene. The J gene is TRBJ2-6, the V gene TRBV6-2 or TRBV6-3; the D gene is possibly TRBD2 (7 bases). With 7 bases removed from V and 2 bases from J, the gap between germline ends came to 15 bases. CDR1 MNHEY and CDR2 SVGEGT come from the germline V gene. The CDR3 is 16 residues long. The CDR3 protein is CASIHGGAPGANVLTF. The part of the CDR3 DNA that was read is TGTGCCAGCATTCATGGGGGGGCGCCTGGGGCCAACGTC.

This clone was seen at least ten times. The read stops 3 residues short of the end of the CDR3; the missing end is completed from the germline J gene. The V and J genes are TRBV2 and TRBJ1-1, with a tentative D call TRBD1 (5 bases). This CDR3 is 13 amino acids long. In germline, CDR1 is SNHLY, CDR2 FYNNEI. V was trimmed by 4 bases and J by 1 base, leaving 7 bases between them. The CDR3: CASSGTWNTEAFF. The sequenced part of the CDR3 DNA is TGTGCCAGCAGTGGGACATGGAACACTGAA.

This clone was counted ten times or more. The CDR3 end is not reached by the read, which stops 3 residues before it; the germline J gene fills it in. The rearrangement links TRBV18 to TRBJ1-5; unclear D gene. This CDR3 has 13 amino acids. From germline, CDR1 is KGHSH and CDR2 LQKENI. V shed 1 base and J shed 6 bases, with 7 bases lying between them. The covered CDR3 bases are TGTGCCAGCTCACCACGATCAGGTCAGCCC. Its translation is CASSPRSGQP. The whole CDR3 sequence is CASSPRSGQPQHF.

This clone was recorded a few times. CDR3 amino acids: CASSEASTVNSYNDYTF. The DNA read from the CDR3 is TGTGCCAGCAGTGAAGCGTCGACAGTCAACTCCTACAATGAC. This sequence joins TRBV6-1 and TRBJ1-2, with D tentatively TRBD1 (5 bases). The read is 3 residues too short to cover the CDR3 end, so that end is filled in from the germline J gene. This CDR3 has 17 residues. Germline CDR1 MNHNS, CDR2 SASEGT.

This clone was seen ten or more times. This CDR3 reads CASGSPLVDEQYF. Partial CDR3 DNA: TGTGCTAGTGGTTCCCCCCTCGTCGACGAG. This chain links TRBV12-5 with TRBJ2-7, with D uncertain. The CDR3 end falls 3 residues outside the read, so it is completed with the germline J gene. The CDR3 has 13 residues. CDR1 and CDR2 (germline): LGHNT, FRNRAP. The V gene lost 4 bases and the J gene lost 5 bases, with 12 bases spanning the gap.

The sample holds many counts of this clone. The read finishes 3 residues shy of the CDR3 end, and the germline J gene is used to complete it. The chain carries TRBV18 and TRBJ2-1, with 8 bases lining up with TRBD2. The CDR3 covers 13 residues. CDR1 is KGHSH, CDR2 LQKENI, per germline. Trimming cost V 3 bases and J 9 bases; bases outside gene matches: 4. CDR3: CASSPAGGFEQFF. CDR3 DNA, as far as it was read: TGTGCCAGCTCACCGGCGGGAGGCTTTGAG. Full variable domain (rest looked up from reference TRBV18 and TRBJ2-1): NAGVMQNPRHLVRRRGQEARLRCSPMKGHSHVYWYRQLPEEGLKFMVYLQKENIIDESGMPKERFSAEFPKEGPSILRIQQVVRGDSAAYFCASSPAGGFEQFFGPGTRLTVL.

This clone occurred many times. The read is 3 residues too short to cover the CDR3 end, so that end is filled in from the germline J gene. The rearrangement uses TRBV20-1 and TRBJ2-1; TRBD2 might be the D (6 bases). V gave up 5 bases and J gave up 0 bases, with 14 bases separating them. The length of the CDR3 is 15 residues. Germline assignment: CDR1 DFQATT and CDR2 SNEGSKA (reference sequence). CDR3 DNA, as far as it was read: TGCAGTGCTGGGGACTTATCGTACTCCTACAATGAG. It translates to CSAGDLSYSYNE. The complete CDR3 protein is CSAGDLSYSYNEQFF.

In its sample, this clone was seen many times. The sequence runs out 3 residues before the end of the CDR3; the remainder is reconstructed from the germline J gene. The chain joins TRBV7-8 to TRBJ1-5, with 7 nucleotides matching TRBD1. Germline assignment: CDR1 SGHVS and CDR2 FQNEAQ. The CDR3 loop spans 13 amino acids. V trimming: 5 bases; J trimming: 5 bases; junction bases outside the gene matches: 3. The CDR3 DNA, read in part, is TGTGCCAGCAGCCCAACAGGGGATCAGCCC. The encoded protein is CASSPTGDQP. The whole CDR3 protein reads CASSPTGDQPQHF.